This TCR beta chain was found in a study of T-cell memory formation after mild COVID-19. In the study overall: Largely, the TCR clusters proved donor specific. Broader study findings: Clones from the second wave (peaking day 37) had unconfirmed SARS-CoV-2 specificity. Among contracting clones, CD4+ were mainly CM/EM and CD8+ enriched in EMRA. Pre-infection memory held some responding clones, suggesting pre-existing cross-reactive T cells responded.

TCRdb passed the 5' RACE reads through MiXCR, listing each CDR3 protein once. The data hold roughly 300,000 distinct CDR3 sequences, with 8% to 9% observed a single time. This clonotype has a handful of counts. Its antigen is not known. The CDR3 has 14 residues. V lost 5 bases and J 0 bases, leaving 11 bases between the germline ends. Germline lookup yields CDR1 MNHEY and CDR2 SMNVEV (reference sequence). The receptor's source is a man between 18 and 29 years old who had mild COVID-19 (a few samples of this study predate the infection). Cell type and time point are not known. The rearrangement uses TRBV27 and TRBJ2-7; D is undetermined. Sequences were obtained from PBMCs or a T cell subset sorted from them (not recorded which). DNA of the CDR3: TGTGCCAGCAGTCGTGCGGAGAGCTCCTACGAGCAGTACGTC. It codes for CASSRAESSYEQYV.